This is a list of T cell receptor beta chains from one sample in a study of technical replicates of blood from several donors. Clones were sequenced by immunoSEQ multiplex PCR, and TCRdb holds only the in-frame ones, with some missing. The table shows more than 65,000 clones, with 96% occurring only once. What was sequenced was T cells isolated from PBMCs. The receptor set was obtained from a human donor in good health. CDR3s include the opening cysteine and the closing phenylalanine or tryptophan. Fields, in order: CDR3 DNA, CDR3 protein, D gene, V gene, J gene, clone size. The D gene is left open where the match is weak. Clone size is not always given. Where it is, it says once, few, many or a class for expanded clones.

TGCGCCAGCAGCCCCGCAGGCGGGTACTCCTACGAGCAGTACTTC	CASSPAGGYSYEQYF	-	TRBV4-1	TRBJ2-7	once
TGTGCCAGCAGCTTAGCGGCGGGTAAAGAGACCCAGTACTTC	CASSLAAGKETQYF	-	TRBV7-9	TRBJ2-5	-
TGTGCCAGTAGCGAGTTGAACACTGAAGCTTTCTTT	CASSELNTEAFF	-	TRBV19	TRBJ1-1	-
TGTGCCAGCAGTGAAGCTCTGGAGTATGAGCAGTTCTTC	CASSEALEYEQFF	-	TRBV6-1	TRBJ2-1	-
TGTGCCAGTGCGCGACAGGCGACCTACACTGAAGCTTTCTTT	CASARQATYTEAFF	-	TRBV19	TRBJ1-1	-
TGTGCCAGCAGTTTAGGGCAGGGTGTCAGCTACACCTTC	CASSLGQGVSYTF	-	TRBV27	TRBJ1-2	-
TGTGCCAGCAGTTTATCCCCCGGTGGAGACTATGGCTACACCTTC	CASSLSPGGDYGYTF	-	TRBV27	TRBJ1-2	-
TGTGCCAGTAGTATTATGCAGGCAAATCAGCCCCAGCATTTT	CASSIMQANQPQHF	-	TRBV19	TRBJ1-5	-
TGTGCCAGCAGCTTCCGACTAGCGGCCTACAATGAGCAGTTCTTC	CASSFRLAAYNEQFF	TRBD2	TRBV11-3	TRBJ2-1	once
TGTGCCAGTAGTATAGATCTGGAGGGCGGAGACTATGGCTACACCTTC	CASSIDLEGGDYGYTF	-	TRBV19	TRBJ1-2	-
TGTGCCAGCAGCTGGACGCCGGGACAGGGGTTAGATGAGCAGTTCTTC	CASSWTPGQGLDEQFF	TRBD1	TRBV7-8	TRBJ2-1	-
TGTGCCAGCAGCCAAGTTTTTGGGCAGGCCGGCAATCAGCCCCAGCATTTT	CASSQVFGQAGNQPQHF	-	TRBV16	TRBJ1-5	-
TGTGCCAGCCAACCCCCTCCCCAGGGTATCATGAACACCATATATTTT	CASQPPPQGIMNTIYF	-	TRBV28	TRBJ1-3	-
TGTGCCAGCAGTTTCGGCGGGGAGCTGTTTTTT	CASSFGGELFF	-	TRBV28	TRBJ2-2	-
TGTGCCAGCAGCTTGGTTAGAGGGACAGCGAACACTGAAGCTTTCTTT	CASSLVRGTANTEAFF	TRBD1	TRBV5-6	TRBJ1-1	-
TGTGCCAGCAGCCAGCAGGGACAGGGAGGCGAGCAGTACTTC	CASSQQGQGGEQYF	TRBD1	TRBV11-2	TRBJ2-7	once
TGTGCCAGCAGCTTTTCTAGCGGGGTCCACAATGAGCAGTTCTTC	CASSFSSGVHNEQFF	TRBD2	TRBV7-2	TRBJ2-1	-
TGTGCCAGCTCACCGGTAAGGGGAATGAACACTGAAGCTTTCTTT	CASSPVRGMNTEAFF	-	TRBV18	TRBJ1-1	few
TGCGCCAGCAGCCCTGCGGGGGGAGGGAACGGTGGCTACACCTTC	CASSPAGGGNGGYTF	-	TRBV5-1	TRBJ1-2	-
TGTGCCAGCAGCCCTCGTGAAGTGGGCTTAGATACGCAGTATTTT	CASSPREVGLDTQYF	-	TRBV5-4	TRBJ2-3	-
TGTGCCAGCTTAGGGAGAGAAAACATTCAGTACTTC	CASLGRENIQYF	-	TRBV2	TRBJ2-4	-
TGTGCCAGCAGTGGCCGACGGGGTGAAGCTTTCTTT	CASSGRRGEAFF	-	TRBV2	TRBJ1-1	-
TGCGCCAGCAGCAAGGGACTAGCGGGCCAAGAGACCCAGTACTTC	CASSKGLAGQETQYF	TRBD2	TRBV5-1	TRBJ2-5	-
TGTGCCAGCAGCCAAGCGGACAGAGAAAACACTGAAGCTTTCTTT	CASSQADRENTEAFF	-	TRBV4-2	TRBJ1-1	few
TGTGCCAGCAGCAAGAGGCCTTCCTACGAGCAGTACTTC	CASSKRPSYEQYF	-	TRBV21-1	TRBJ2-7	-
TGTGCCAGCAGTCCCGACAGGGGAGGGAACCCATATGGCTACACCTTC	CASSPDRGGNPYGYTF	TRBD1	TRBV27	TRBJ1-2	-
TGTGCCATGTCAGACAGTCAGTATCAGCCCCAGCATTTT	CAMSDSQYQPQHF	-	TRBV19	TRBJ1-5	-
TGCGCCAGCAGCTTGAACGTGGCCGCGAACACCGGGGAGCTGTTTTTT	CASSLNVAANTGELFF	-	TRBV5-1	TRBJ2-2	-
TGCGCCAGCAGCCAAGAGTATTTAGCGCTCCTGGACTATGGCTACACCTTC	CASSQEYLALLDYGYTF	-	TRBV4-1	TRBJ1-2	-
TGTGCCAGTAGTACGGAAGGGACTAGCGGGAGCTATGAGCAGTTCTTC	CASSTEGTSGSYEQFF	TRBD2	TRBV19	TRBJ2-1	few
TGTGCCAGCAAGTCCGGGGGGCTAACTGAAGCTTTCTTT	CASKSGGLTEAFF	-	TRBV6-5	TRBJ1-1	-
TGCGCCAGCAGCCCCCCGTCCGTCACCGGGGAGCTGTTTTTT	CASSPPSVTGELFF	-	TRBV5-1	TRBJ2-2	-